This passage covers 8 T cell receptor beta chains from one sample sequenced in a study of blood T cell repertoires in COVID-19. Assay used: immunoSEQ multiplex PCR; TCRdb lists only in-frame clones, some missing. This table has almost 55,000 clones, 86% appearing once. The sample was peripheral blood. Receptors originate from a human donor in a cohort sampled during active COVID-19.

The CDR3 region has the DNA TGCGCCAGCAGCCAGGACAGGGCGGGGGAGCAGTACTTC. Amino acids: CASSQDRAGEQYF. The rearrangement uses TRBV10-2 and TRBJ2-7, with TRBD1 identical over 8 bases. V lost 6 bases and J lost 7; bases outside the gene matches: 8. Per germline, CDR1 WSHSY and CDR2 SAAADI. CDR3 length: 13 amino acids.

The chain employs TRBV21-1 and TRBJ1-4; the table assigns TRBD1, which was not confirmed against the DNA. TRBV21-1 is termed a pseudogene. The CDR3 runs to 15 residues. This CDR3 reads CASSKAQGRYEKLFF. CDR3 bases: TGTGCCAGCAGCAAAGCGCAGGGAAGATACGAAAAACTGTTTTTT.

The CDR3 sequence: CASSGQGTGQETQYF. CDR3 DNA sequence: TGTGCCAGCAGCGGACAGGGGACGGGACAAGAGACCCAGTACTTC. V and J are TRBV2 and TRBJ2-5, with 9 bases matching TRBD1. Losses at the gene ends were 6 bases for V and 2 bases for J; bases not matched to a gene: 7. The CDR3 consists of 15 residues. Germline-derived CDR1 and CDR2 are SNHLY and FYNNEI.

The V and J genes are TRBV7-8 and TRBJ1-2; D perhaps matches TRBD1 (5 bases). V lost 1 base and J lost 4, with 7 bases in between. CDR3 length: 13 amino acids. The germline gives CDR1 SGHVS, CDR2 FQNEAQ. The CDR3, as DNA: TGTGCCAGCAGCTTAGGGAGGGGCTATGGCTACACCTTC. Its protein is CASSLGRGYGYTF.

The CDR3 DNA is TGTGCCAGCAGCCAACTGGGACAGGGCTACAATGAGCAGTTCTTC. It specifies CASSQLGQGYNEQFF. The rearrangement uses TRBV3-1 (or the pseudogene TRBV3-2) and TRBJ2-1; 9 bases align to TRBD1. The CDR3 is made up of 15 amino acids. Germline assignment: CDR1 LGHDT and CDR2 YNNKEL (reference sequence). With 2 bases clipped from V and 3 bases from J, the junction kept 2 bases outside the gene matches.

The V and J genes are TRBV7-6 and TRBJ1-1; D is unresolved. The CDR3 spans 15 residues. The V end was cut by 1 base, the J end by 1 base, with 10 bases between. CDR1 is SGHVS and CDR2 is FNYEAQ in the germline V gene. This chain's CDR3 is CASSLEPHRNTEAFF. As DNA, the CDR3 is TGTGCCAGCAGCTTAGAACCCCACAGGAACACTGAAGCTTTCTTT.

This rearrangement joins TRBV11-1 to TRBJ2-3; 13 positions match TRBD2. The CDR3 runs 15 residues. Trimming at V came to 5 bases and at J to 6 bases, leaving 5 bases not matched to a gene. The germline CDR1 and CDR2 sequences are SGHAT and FQDESV (reference sequence). This chain's CDR3 is CASSTTSGGADTQYF. The CDR3 DNA follows: TGTGCCAGCAGCACTACTAGCGGGGGGGCCGATACGCAGTATTTT.

The V call is TRBV6-5, the J call TRBJ1-1; D gene ambiguous. Trimming took off 6 bases at V and 5 bases at J, with 19 bases between the two ends. In germline, CDR1 is MNHEY, CDR2 SVGAGI. The CDR3 length is 15 residues. CDR3 bases: TGTGCCAGCAGCCTAGCGGGAGGTAAGACGACTGAAGCTTTCTTT. It translates to CASSLAGGKTTEAFF.